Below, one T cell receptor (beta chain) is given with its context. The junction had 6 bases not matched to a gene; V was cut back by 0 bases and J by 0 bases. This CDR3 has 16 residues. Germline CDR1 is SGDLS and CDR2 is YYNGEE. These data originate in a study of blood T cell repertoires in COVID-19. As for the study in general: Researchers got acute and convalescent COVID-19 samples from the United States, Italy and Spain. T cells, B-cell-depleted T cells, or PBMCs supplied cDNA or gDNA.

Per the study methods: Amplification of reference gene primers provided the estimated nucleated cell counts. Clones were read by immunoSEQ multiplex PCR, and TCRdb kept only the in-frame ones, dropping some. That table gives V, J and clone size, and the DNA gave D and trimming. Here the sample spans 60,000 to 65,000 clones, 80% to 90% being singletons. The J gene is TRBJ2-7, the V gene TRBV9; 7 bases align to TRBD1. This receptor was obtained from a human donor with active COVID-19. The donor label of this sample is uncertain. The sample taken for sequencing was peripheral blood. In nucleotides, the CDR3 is TGTGCCAGCAGCGTAGGCCTTGACAGGGTCTCCTACGAGCAGTACTTC. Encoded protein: CASSVGLDRVSYEQYF.